The rows below give T cell receptor beta chains drawn from one sample of a study of sequential checkpoint blockade in melanoma. Only in-frame clones appear in the TCRdb table, and some are missing; sequencing was by immunoSEQ multiplex PCR. The sample includes tens of thousands of clones, 80% to 90% of them seen just once. The source was CD8+ T cells sorted from blood (inferred from file names), collected from a patient given nivolumab and ipilimumab in sequence. The receptor source for this set is a human donor with melanoma. CDR3s include the opening cysteine and the closing phenylalanine or tryptophan. D genes are given only for firm matches. Only some rows state a clone size, as once, few, many or a class for expanded clones.

clone size	J gene	V gene	D gene	CDR3 DNA	CDR3 protein
few	TRBJ1-2	TRBV5-4	TRBD1	TGTGCCAGCAGCTTGGACAGGGGTAACTATGGCTACACCTTC	CASSLDRGNYGYTF
NA	TRBJ2-3	TRBV7-2	NA	TGTGCCAGCAGCTTATCGTCGGGGTTAGATACGCAGTATTTT	CASSLSSGLDTQYF
once	TRBJ1-4	TRBV27	NA	TGTGCCAGCAGTGGGATGGGGGGAAAACTGTTTTTT	CASSGMGGKLFF
NA	TRBJ2-7	TRBV11-2	TRBD2	TGTGCCAGCAGCTCCCACCCGGGGAGGGGAAAAACCTACGAGCAGTACTTC	CASSSHPGRGKTYEQYF
NA	TRBJ2-7	TRBV6-1	NA	TGTGCCAGCAATAAAAACCTCCTCGAGGCGCAGTACTTC	CASNKNLLEAQYF
NA	TRBJ2-1	TRBV28	TRBD1	TGTGCCAGCAGTCCCGGACAGGGAGTCTACAATGAGCAGTTCTTC	CASSPGQGVYNEQFF
NA	TRBJ2-3	TRBV13	TRBD1	TGTGCCAGCAGCGAGACAGGGAGCACAGATACGCAGTATTTT	CASSETGSTDTQYF
NA	TRBJ2-1	TRBV4-1	TRBD2	TGCGCCAGCAGCCAAGTAGTGGAAGCGGGGGCATACAATGAGCAGTTCTTC	CASSQVVEAGAYNEQFF
NA	TRBJ2-2	TRBV5-1	TRBD2	TGCGCCAGCAGCCCTCGGACCAGGACTAGAAGCACCGGGGAGCTGTTTTTT	CASSPRTRTRSTGELFF
NA	TRBJ1-2	TRBV6-4	TRBD1	TGTGCCAGCAGTGACACGGCCGAGGGGGCTCATGGCTACACCTTC	CASSDTAEGAHGYTF
few	TRBJ2-7	TRBV7-9	NA	TGTGCCAGCAGCCCCCCACGCGAGGTTAACTACGAGCAGTACTTC	CASSPPREVNYEQYF
NA	TRBJ1-6	TRBV5-1	TRBD1	TGCGCCAGCAGCCTCCTCGGGACAGGGTTACGGTCACCCCTCCACTTT	CASSLLGTGLRSPLHF
NA	TRBJ2-1	TRBV6-5	TRBD2	TGTGCCAGCAGTTACTCTAGCGGGAGTGGTAATGAGCAGTTCTTC	CASSYSSGSGNEQFF
NA	TRBJ1-1	TRBV14	NA	TGTGCCAGCAGCCAAGATCGAGCAGTAGCCCGGTACACTGAAGCTTTCTTT	CASSQDRAVARYTEAFF
NA	TRBJ1-2	TRBV21-1	NA	TGTGCCAGCAGCCGAACTAGGACAGCCAATGGCTACACCTTC	CASSRTRTANGYTF
NA	TRBJ2-7	TRBV13	NA	TGTGCCAGCAGCTTAGCGGGATTCCTCGGCGGCGAGCAGTACTTC	CASSLAGFLGGEQYF
few	TRBJ2-5	TRBV6-6	NA	TGTGCCAGCAGGGACAGCGCCCTCGTCGAGACCCAGTACTTC	CASRDSALVETQYF
NA	TRBJ2-5	TRBV27	TRBD2	TGTGCCAGCAGTCCCCGAAGTAGCGGGAGGGGTTGGGAGACCCAGTACTTC	CASSPRSSGRGWETQYF
NA	TRBJ2-1	TRBV19	NA	TGTGCCAGCGGGGAGTGGGGAGACTATTACAATGAGCAGTTCTTC	CASGEWGDYYNEQFF
NA	TRBJ2-2	TRBV30	TRBD2	TGTGCCTGGAGTGTAAAATACCCTCCTAGCGGGATGAACACCGGGGAGCTGTTTTTT	CAWSVKYPPSGMNTGELFF
medium-sized	TRBJ2-7	TRBV4-3	TRBD2	TGCGCCAGCAGCCAGGGACTAGCGGGGGCCTACGAGCAGTACTTC	CASSQGLAGAYEQYF
NA	TRBJ2-2	TRBV19	TRBD1	TGTGCCAGTAGTAGTCGACAGGGCACCGGGGAGCTGTTTTTT	CASSSRQGTGELFF
NA	TRBJ2-7	TRBV2	TRBD2	TGTGCCAGCACAGGGACTAGCGGGGGACAATACGAGCAGTACTTC	CASTGTSGGQYEQYF
NA	TRBJ1-2	TRBV27	TRBD1	TGTGCCAGCAGCTCCTTTACTAGGGGGCGTAAAGATGGCTACACCTTC	CASSSFTRGRKDGYTF
NA	TRBJ1-1	TRBV18	NA	TGTGCCAGCTCAGCCGGCAGTCGGGATCGGACTGAAGCTTTCTTT	CASSAGSRDRTEAFF
NA	TRBJ2-1	TRBV11-2	TRBD2	TGTGCCAGCAGTCCGGGACTAGCGGGAGTAAGGGACTACAATGAGCAGTTCTTC	CASSPGLAGVRDYNEQFF
once	TRBJ2-7	TRBV27	NA	TGTGCCAGCAGTTTATCGGGGGGGCCGAAGACCTACGAGCAGTACTTC	CASSLSGGPKTYEQYF
NA	TRBJ2-7	TRBV27	TRBD1	TGTGCCAGCAGTCCGACAGGGATCTACGAGCAGTACTTC	CASSPTGIYEQYF
NA	TRBJ2-5	TRBV4-1	NA	TGCGCCAGCAGCCCAAGTGAGGGTTTTCGCCATCTAAAGTACTTC	CASSPSEGFRHLKYF